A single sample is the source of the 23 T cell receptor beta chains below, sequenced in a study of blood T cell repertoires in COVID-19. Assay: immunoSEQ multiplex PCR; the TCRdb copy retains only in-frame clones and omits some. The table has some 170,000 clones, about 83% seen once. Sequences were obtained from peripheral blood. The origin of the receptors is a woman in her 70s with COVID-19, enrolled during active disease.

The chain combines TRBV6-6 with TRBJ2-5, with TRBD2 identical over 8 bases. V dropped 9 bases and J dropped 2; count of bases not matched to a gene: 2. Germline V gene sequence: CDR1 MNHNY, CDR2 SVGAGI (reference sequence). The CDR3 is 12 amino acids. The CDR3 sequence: CASSGIQETQYF. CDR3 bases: TGTGCCAGTAGCGGGATTCAAGAGACCCAGTACTTC.

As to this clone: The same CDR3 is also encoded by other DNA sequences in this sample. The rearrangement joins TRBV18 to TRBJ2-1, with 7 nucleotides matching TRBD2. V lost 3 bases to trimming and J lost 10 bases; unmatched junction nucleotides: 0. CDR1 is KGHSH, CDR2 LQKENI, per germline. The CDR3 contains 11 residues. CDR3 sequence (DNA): TGTGCCAGCTCACCGGGGGGGGAGCAGTTCTTC. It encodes CASSPGGEQFF.

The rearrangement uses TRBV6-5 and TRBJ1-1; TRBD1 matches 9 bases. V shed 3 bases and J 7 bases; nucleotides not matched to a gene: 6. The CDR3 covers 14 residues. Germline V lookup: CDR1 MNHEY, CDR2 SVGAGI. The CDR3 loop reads CASSYGDRAREAFF. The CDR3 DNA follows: TGTGCCAGCAGTTATGGGGACAGGGCACGTGAAGCTTTCTTT.

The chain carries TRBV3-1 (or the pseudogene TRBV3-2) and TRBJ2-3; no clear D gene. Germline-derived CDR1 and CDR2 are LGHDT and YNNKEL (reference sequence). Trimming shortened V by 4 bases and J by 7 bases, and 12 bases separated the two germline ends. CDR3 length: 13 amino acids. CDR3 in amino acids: CASSPRFKNTQYF. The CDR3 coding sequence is TGTGCCAGCAGCCCCCGTTTTAAAAATACGCAGTATTTT.

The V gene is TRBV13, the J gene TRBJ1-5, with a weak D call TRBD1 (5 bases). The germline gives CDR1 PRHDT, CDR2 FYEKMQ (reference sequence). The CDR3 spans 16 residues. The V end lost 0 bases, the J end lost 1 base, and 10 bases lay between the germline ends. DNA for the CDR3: TGTGCCAGCAGCTTAGGATTCGCAGGGAGCAATCAGCCCCAGCATTTT. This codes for CASSLGFAGSNQPQHF.

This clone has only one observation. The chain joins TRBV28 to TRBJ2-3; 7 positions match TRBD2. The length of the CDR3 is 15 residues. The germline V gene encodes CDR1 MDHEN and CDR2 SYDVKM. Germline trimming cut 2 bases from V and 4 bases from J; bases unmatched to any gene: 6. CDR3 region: CASSLGTKVSDTQYF. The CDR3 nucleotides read TGTGCCAGCAGTTTAGGGACTAAAGTATCAGATACGCAGTATTTT.

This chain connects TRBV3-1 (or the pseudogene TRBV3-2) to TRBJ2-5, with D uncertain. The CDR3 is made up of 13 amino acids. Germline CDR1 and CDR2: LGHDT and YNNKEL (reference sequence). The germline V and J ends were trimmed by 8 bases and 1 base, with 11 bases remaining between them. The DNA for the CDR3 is TGTGCCAGCCTTTTGGCAGGCCAAGAGACCCAGTACTTC. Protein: CASLLAGQETQYF.

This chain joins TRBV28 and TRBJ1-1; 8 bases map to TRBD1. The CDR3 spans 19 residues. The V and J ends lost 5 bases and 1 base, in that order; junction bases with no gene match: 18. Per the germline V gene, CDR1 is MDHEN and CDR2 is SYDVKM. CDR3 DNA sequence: TGTGCCAGCAGTGGATTTACAATTGGACAGGGCAGTTCGAACACTGAAGCTTTCTTT. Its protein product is CASSGFTIGQGSSNTEAFF. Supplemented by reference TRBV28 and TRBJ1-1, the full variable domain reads DVKVTQSSRYLVKRTGEKVFLECVQDMDHENMFWYRQDPGLGLRLIYFSYDVKMKEKGDIPEGYSVSREKKERFSLILESASTNQTSMYLCASSGFTIGQGSSNTEAFFGQGTRLTVV.

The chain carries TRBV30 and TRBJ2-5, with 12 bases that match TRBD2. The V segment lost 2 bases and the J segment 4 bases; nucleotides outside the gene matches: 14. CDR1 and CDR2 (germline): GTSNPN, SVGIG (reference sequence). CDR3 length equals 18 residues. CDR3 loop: CAWSPSYRSLAGGETQYF. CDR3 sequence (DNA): TGTGCCTGGAGTCCATCCTACCGCTCACTAGCGGGAGGAGAGACCCAGTACTTC. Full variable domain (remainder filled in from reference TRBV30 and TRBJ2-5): SQTIHQWPATLVQPVGSPLSLECTVEGTSNPNLYWYRQAAGRGLQLLFYSVGIGQISSEVPQNLSASRPQDRQFILSSKKLLLSDSGFYLCAWSPSYRSLAGGETQYFGPGTRLLVL.

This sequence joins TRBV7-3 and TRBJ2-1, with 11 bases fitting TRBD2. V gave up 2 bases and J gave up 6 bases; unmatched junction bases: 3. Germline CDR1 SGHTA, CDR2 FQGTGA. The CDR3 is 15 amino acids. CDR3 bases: TGTGCCAGCAGCTTAGGGACTAGCGGTGTCAATGAGCAGTTCTTC. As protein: CASSLGTSGVNEQFF. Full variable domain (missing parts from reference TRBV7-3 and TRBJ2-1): GAGVSQTPSNKVTEKGKYVELRCDPISGHTALYWYRQSLGQGPEFLIYFQGTGAADDSGLPNDRFFAVRPEGSVSTLKIQRTERGDSAVYLCASSLGTSGVNEQFFGPGTRLTVL.

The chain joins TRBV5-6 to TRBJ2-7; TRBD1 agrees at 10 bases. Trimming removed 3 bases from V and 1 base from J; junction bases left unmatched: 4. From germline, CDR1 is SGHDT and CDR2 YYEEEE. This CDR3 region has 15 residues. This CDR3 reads CASSSGTGDSYEQYF. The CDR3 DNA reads TGTGCCAGCAGCTCCGGGACAGGGGATTCCTACGAGCAGTACTTC.

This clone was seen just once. The CDR3 DNA reads TGTGCCAGTAGGACGGACAGGGGGCTAGCTGAAGCTTTCTTT. This gives the protein CASRTDRGLAEAFF. The chain uses TRBV19 and TRBJ1-1; TRBD1 matches 11 bases. The germline V gene encodes CDR1 LNHDA and CDR2 SQIVND (reference sequence). V shed 6 bases, J shed 6 bases, and the junction held 6 bases outside the gene matches. The CDR3 has 14 amino acids. The full variable domain, completed using reference TRBV19 and TRBJ1-1, is DGGITQSPKYLFRKEGQNVTLSCEQNLNHDAMYWYRQDPGQGLRLIYYSQIVNDFQKGDIAEGYSVSREKKESFPLTVTSAQKNPTAFYLCASRTDRGLAEAFFGQGTRLTVV.

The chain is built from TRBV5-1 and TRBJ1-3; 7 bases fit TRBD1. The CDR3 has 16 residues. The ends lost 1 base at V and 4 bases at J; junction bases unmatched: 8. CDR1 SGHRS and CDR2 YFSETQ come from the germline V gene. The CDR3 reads CASSLTRQGAGNTIYF. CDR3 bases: TGCGCCAGCAGCTTGACACGACAGGGTGCAGGAAACACCATATATTTT.

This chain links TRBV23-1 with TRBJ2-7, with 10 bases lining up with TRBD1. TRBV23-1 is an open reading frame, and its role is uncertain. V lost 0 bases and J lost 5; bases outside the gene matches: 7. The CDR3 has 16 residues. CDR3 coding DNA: TGCGCCAGCAGTCAATCGGGGGACAGGGGTGGGCACGAGCAGTACTTC. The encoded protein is CASSQSGDRGGHEQYF.

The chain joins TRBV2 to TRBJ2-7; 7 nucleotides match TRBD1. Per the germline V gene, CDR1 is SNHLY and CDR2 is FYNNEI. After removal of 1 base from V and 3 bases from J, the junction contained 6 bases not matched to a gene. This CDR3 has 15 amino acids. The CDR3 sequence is CASSEDGTAIYEQYF. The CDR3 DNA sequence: TGTGCCAGCAGTGAAGATGGGACAGCAATCTACGAGCAGTACTTC.

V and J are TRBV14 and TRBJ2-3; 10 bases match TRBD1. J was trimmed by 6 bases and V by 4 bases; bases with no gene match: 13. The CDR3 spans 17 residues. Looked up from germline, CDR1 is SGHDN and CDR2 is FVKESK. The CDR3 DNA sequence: TGTGCCAGCAGCCCTTTAAGAAGACAGGGGGCAGGTGATACGCAGTATTTT. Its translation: CASSPLRRQGAGDTQYF.

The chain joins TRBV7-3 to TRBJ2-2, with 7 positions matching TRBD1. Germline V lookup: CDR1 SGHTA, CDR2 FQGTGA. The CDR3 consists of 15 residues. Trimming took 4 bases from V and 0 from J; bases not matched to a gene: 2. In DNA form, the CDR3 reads TGTGCCAGCAGCTCCGGACAGGCGAACACCGGGGAGCTGTTTTTT. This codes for CASSSGQANTGELFF.

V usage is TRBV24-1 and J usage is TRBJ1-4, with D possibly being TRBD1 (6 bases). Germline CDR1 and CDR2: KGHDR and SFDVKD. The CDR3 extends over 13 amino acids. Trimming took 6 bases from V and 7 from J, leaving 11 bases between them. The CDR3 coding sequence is TGTGCCACCAGTCAGGGGAGTTCTGAAAAACTGTTTTTT. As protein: CATSQGSSEKLFF.

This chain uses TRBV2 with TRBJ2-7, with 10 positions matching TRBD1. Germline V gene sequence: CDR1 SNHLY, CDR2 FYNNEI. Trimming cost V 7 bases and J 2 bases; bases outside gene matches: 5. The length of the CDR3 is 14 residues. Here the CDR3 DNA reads TGTGCCAGCACCAGGGACAGGGGTACCTACGAGCAGTACTTC. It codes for CASTRDRGTYEQYF.

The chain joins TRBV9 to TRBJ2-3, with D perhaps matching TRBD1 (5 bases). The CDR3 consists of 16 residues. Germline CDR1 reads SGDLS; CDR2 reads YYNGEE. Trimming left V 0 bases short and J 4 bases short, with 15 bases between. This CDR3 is CASSVVSSGSSDTQYF. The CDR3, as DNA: TGTGCCAGCAGCGTAGTCTCCTCAGGGTCTTCAGATACGCAGTATTTT.

Here the CDR3 DNA reads TGTGCCAGCAGTTTATCAGGGCAGGGGTGGGAAAAACTGTTTTTT. Its translation: CASSLSGQGWEKLFF. The chain uses TRBV28 and TRBJ1-4; D might be TRBD1 (6 bases). Germline CDR1 and CDR2: MDHEN and SYDVKM. V lost 1 base to trimming and J lost 8 bases, with 14 bases between them. The CDR3 has 15 residues.

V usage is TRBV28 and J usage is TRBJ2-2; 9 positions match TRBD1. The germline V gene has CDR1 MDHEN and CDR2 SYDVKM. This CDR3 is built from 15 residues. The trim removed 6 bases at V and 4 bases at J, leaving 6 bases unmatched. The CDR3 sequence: CASSRGDRVTGELFF. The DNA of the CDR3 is TGTGCCAGCAGCCGGGGGGACAGGGTCACCGGGGAGCTGTTTTTT. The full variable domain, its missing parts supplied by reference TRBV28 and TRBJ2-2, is DVKVTQSSRYLVKRTGEKVFLECVQDMDHENMFWYRQDPGLGLRLIYFSYDVKMKEKGDIPEGYSVSREKKERFSLILESASTNQTSMYLCASSRGDRVTGELFFGEGSRLTVL.

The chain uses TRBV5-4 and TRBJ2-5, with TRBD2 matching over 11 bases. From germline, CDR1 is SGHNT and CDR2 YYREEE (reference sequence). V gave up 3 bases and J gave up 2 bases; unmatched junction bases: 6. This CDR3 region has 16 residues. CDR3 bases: TGTGCCAGCAGCTCCGGACTAGCGGGCATACAAGAGACCCAGTACTTC. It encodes CASSSGLAGIQETQYF.